A selection of T cell receptor beta chains follows, all from one sample in a study of T cells after yellow fever vaccination. TCRdb fed the 5' RACE reads into MiXCR, producing one record per CDR3 protein. The sample holds some 550,000 distinct CDR3 sequences, about 19% seen once. The sample consisted of PBMCs, taken 15 days after the yellow fever booster vaccination. All receptors derive from a man aged 25 to 45 who received the YFV17D yellow fever vaccine. CDR3s include the opening cysteine and the closing phenylalanine or tryptophan. Fields, in order: V gene, D gene, clone size, CDR3 length, J gene, CDR3 protein, CDR3 DNA. The D gene is left open where the match is weak. Some rows mark clone size as missing; the rest say once, few, many or name a class of expanded clone.

v_gene: TRBV3-1
d_gene: TRBD2
abundance: .
len: 14
j_gene: TRBJ2-1
CDR3aa: CASSHQLADNEQFF
CDR3nt: TGTGCCAGCAGCCACCAACTAGCGGACAATGAGCAGTTCTTC

v_gene: TRBV5-8
d_gene: TRBD2
abundance: few
len: 15
j_gene: TRBJ2-5
CDR3aa: CASSFSVSGRETQYF
CDR3nt: TGTGCCAGCAGCTTCTCGGTGTCCGGGAGGGAGACCCAGTACTTC

v_gene: TRBV6-1
d_gene: TRBD2
abundance: .
len: 15
j_gene: TRBJ2-3
CDR3aa: CASRPHSGGTDTQYF
CDR3nt: TGTGCCAGCAGACCACATAGCGGGGGCACAGATACGCAGTATTTT

v_gene: TRBV5-6
d_gene: TRBD1
abundance: few
len: 14
j_gene: TRBJ2-7
CDR3aa: CASSWGTGSREQYF
CDR3nt: TGTGCCAGCAGCTGGGGGACAGGGAGTCGCGAGCAGTACTTC

v_gene: TRBV7-2
d_gene: .
abundance: few
len: 15
j_gene: TRBJ2-7
CDR3aa: CASLGGAGPNAEQYF
CDR3nt: TGTGCCAGCTTGGGGGGGGCGGGACCGAATGCGGAGCAGTACTTC

v_gene: TRBV20-1
d_gene: TRBD2
abundance: few
len: 16
j_gene: TRBJ2-1
CDR3aa: CCARGFLAGVYNEQFF
CDR3nt: TGCTGTGCTAGAGGATTCCTAGCGGGGGTTTACAATGAGCAGTTCTTC

v_gene: TRBV12-3/TRBV12-4
d_gene: TRBD1
abundance: .
len: 15
j_gene: TRBJ2-3
CDR3aa: CASSLERGPTDTQYF
CDR3nt: TGTGCCAGCAGTTTGGAAAGGGGGCCAACAGATACGCAGTATTTT

v_gene: TRBV5-1
d_gene: .
abundance: .
len: 14
j_gene: TRBJ1-5
CDR3aa: CASSLDALGQPQHF
CDR3nt: TGCGCCAGCAGCCTGGACGCCCTAGGGCAGCCCCAGCATTTT

v_gene: TRBV20-1
d_gene: .
abundance: .
len: 15
j_gene: TRBJ1-3
CDR3aa: CSASFRRTDGNTIYF
CDR3nt: TGCAGTGCTAGTTTTCGTAGGACAGACGGAAACACCATATATTTT

v_gene: TRBV3-1
d_gene: TRBD2
abundance: .
len: 14
j_gene: TRBJ2-1
CDR3aa: CASSQAGRLAEQFF
CDR3nt: TGTGCCAGCAGCCAGGCTGGAAGACTAGCGGAGCAGTTCTTC

v_gene: TRBV10-3
d_gene: .
abundance: .
len: 13
j_gene: TRBJ2-5
CDR3aa: CAISAAWAETQYF
CDR3nt: TGTGCCATCAGCGCCGCGTGGGCAGAGACCCAGTACTTC

v_gene: TRBV5-4
d_gene: .
abundance: few
len: 15
j_gene: TRBJ2-7
CDR3aa: CASSLPGQYSYEQYF
CDR3nt: TGTGCCAGCAGCTTACCAGGACAGTACTCCTACGAGCAGTACTTC

v_gene: TRBV3-1
d_gene: .
abundance: once
len: 14
j_gene: TRBJ1-1
CDR3aa: CASSSRLEGTEAFF
CDR3nt: TGTGCCAGCAGCTCCCGGCTAGAGGGAACTGAAGCTTTCTTT

v_gene: TRBV5-5
d_gene: TRBD1
abundance: .
len: 17
j_gene: TRBJ1-5
CDR3aa: CASSATGTGLSNQPQHF
CDR3nt: TGTGCCAGCAGCGCCACCGGGACAGGACTGAGCAATCAGCCCCAGCATTTT

v_gene: TRBV15
d_gene: .
abundance: few
len: 14
j_gene: TRBJ1-6
CDR3aa: CATSASSYNSPLHF
CDR3nt: TGTGCCACCAGTGCTAGCTCCTATAATTCACCCCTCCACTTT

v_gene: TRBV5-1
d_gene: TRBD1
abundance: many
len: 15
j_gene: TRBJ2-7
CDR3aa: CASSFDSGQGYEQYF
CDR3nt: TGCGCCAGCAGCTTTGATTCGGGACAGGGCTACGAGCAGTACTTC

v_gene: TRBV30
d_gene: TRBD2
abundance: .
len: 14
j_gene: TRBJ2-3
CDR3aa: CAWSAGLAADTQYF
CDR3nt: TGTGCCTGGAGCGCCGGACTAGCAGCAGATACGCAGTATTTT

v_gene: TRBV20-1
d_gene: .
abundance: .
len: 12
j_gene: TRBJ2-7
CDR3aa: CSAPSRGGEQYF
CDR3nt: TGCAGTGCTCCAAGCCGAGGGGGCGAGCAGTACTTC

v_gene: TRBV27
d_gene: .
abundance: few
len: 16
j_gene: TRBJ2-1
CDR3aa: CASSFHRLAAYNEQFF
CDR3nt: TGTGCCAGCAGTTTCCACAGGTTGGCTGCCTACAATGAGCAGTTCTTC

v_gene: TRBV9
d_gene: .
abundance: .
len: 14
j_gene: TRBJ2-2
CDR3aa: CASSARQDTGELFF
CDR3nt: TGTGCCAGCAGCGCCCGACAGGACACCGGGGAGCTGTTTTTT

v_gene: TRBV5-1
d_gene: TRBD1
abundance: few
len: 15
j_gene: TRBJ2-1
CDR3aa: CASSPGTGAGNEQFF
CDR3nt: TGCGCCAGCAGCCCAGGGACAGGGGCGGGCAATGAGCAGTTCTTC

v_gene: TRBV18
d_gene: .
abundance: few
len: 14
j_gene: TRBJ2-1
CDR3aa: CASSVASSYNEQFF
CDR3nt: TGTGCCAGCTCCGTAGCGAGCTCCTACAATGAGCAGTTCTTC

v_gene: TRBV10-3
d_gene: TRBD1
abundance: once
len: 15
j_gene: TRBJ2-1
CDR3aa: CAMRQGPGPTDEQFF
CDR3nt: TGTGCCATGCGACAGGGACCGGGACCCACGGATGAGCAGTTCTTC

v_gene: TRBV9
d_gene: TRBD2
abundance: few
len: 19
j_gene: TRBJ2-3
CDR3aa: CASSVAKGSSGRLTDTQYF
CDR3nt: TGTGCCAGCAGCGTAGCTAAGGGGTCTAGCGGGAGACTCACAGATACGCAGTATTTT

v_gene: TRBV6-2/TRBV6-3
d_gene: .
abundance: few
len: 16
j_gene: TRBJ1-2
CDR3aa: CASSYPLPGSRDGYTF
CDR3nt: TGTGCCAGCAGTTACCCGCTCCCGGGGTCCAGGGATGGCTACACCTTC

v_gene: TRBV24-1
d_gene: TRBD1
abundance: .
len: 17
j_gene: TRBJ2-2
CDR3aa: CATSDQTGTANTGELFF
CDR3nt: TGTGCCACCAGTGACCAGACCGGGACAGCGAACACCGGGGAGCTGTTTTTT

v_gene: TRBV5-1
d_gene: TRBD2
abundance: few
len: 16
j_gene: TRBJ2-1
CDR3aa: CASRGGSSGILNEQFF
CDR3nt: TGCGCCAGCAGAGGGGGATCTAGCGGGATTTTGAATGAGCAGTTCTTC

v_gene: TRBV19
d_gene: .
abundance: .
len: 15
j_gene: TRBJ1-5
CDR3aa: CATEIGGSSNQPQHF
CDR3nt: TGTGCCACCGAGATTGGGGGGTCTAGCAATCAGCCCCAGCATTTT

v_gene: TRBV24-1
d_gene: .
abundance: .
len: 14
j_gene: TRBJ2-7
CDR3aa: CATSAGRPPYEQYF
CDR3nt: TGTGCCACCAGTGCTGGCAGACCCCCCTACGAGCAGTACTTC

v_gene: TRBV5-1
d_gene: .
abundance: few
len: 13
j_gene: TRBJ2-1
CDR3aa: CASSPDPGNEQFF
CDR3nt: TGCGCCAGCAGCCCAGACCCGGGGAATGAGCAGTTCTTC

v_gene: TRBV20-1
d_gene: .
abundance: .
len: 14
j_gene: TRBJ2-5
CDR3aa: CSARSGPSQETQYF
CDR3nt: TGCAGTGCTAGATCGGGCCCATCCCAAGAGACCCAGTACTTC

v_gene: TRBV30
d_gene: .
abundance: few
len: 17
j_gene: TRBJ2-3
CDR3aa: CAWKYRLGNTSTDTQYF
CDR3nt: TGTGCCTGGAAGTACCGACTGGGGAACACTAGCACAGATACGCAGTATTTT

v_gene: TRBV6-5
d_gene: .
abundance: .
len: 13
j_gene: TRBJ1-1
CDR3aa: CASSIQQDTEAFF
CDR3nt: TGTGCCAGCAGTATTCAACAGGACACTGAAGCTTTCTTT

v_gene: TRBV2
d_gene: .
abundance: .
len: 14
j_gene: TRBJ2-2
CDR3aa: CATGTFGDTGELFF
CDR3nt: TGTGCCACCGGGACTTTCGGGGACACCGGGGAGCTGTTTTTT

v_gene: TRBV5-5
d_gene: .
abundance: .
len: 13
j_gene: TRBJ2-7
CDR3aa: CAMSPGRPCEQYF
CDR3nt: TGTGCCATGAGCCCTGGCCGTCCCTGCGAGCAGTACTTC

v_gene: TRBV5-1
d_gene: .
abundance: few
len: 14
j_gene: TRBJ2-5
CDR3aa: CASSLLADGETQYF
CDR3nt: TGCGCCAGCAGCTTGTTGGCAGACGGAGAGACCCAGTACTTC

v_gene: TRBV15
d_gene: .
abundance: .
len: 12
j_gene: TRBJ2-1
CDR3aa: CAILTDYNEQFF
CDR3nt: TGTGCCATCCTGACGGATTACAATGAGCAGTTCTTC